This section outlines one TCR beta chain sequence together with its context. The target antigen is unknown. The data were obtained in a study of T cell responses to AZD1222 COVID-19 vaccine. The CDR3 spans 15 residues. Trimming cost V 7 bases and J 0 bases, with 13 bases left between them. Germline V lookup: CDR1 LNHDA, CDR2 SQIVND (reference sequence). Sequencing used immunoSEQ multiplex PCR; TCRdb keeps in-frame clones, though not all of them. The table includes about 150,000 clones, 87% detected once. Some second doses came at about 4 weeks and others at about 12 weeks; these were pooled. Study findings and constraints: White British people made up most donors, females outnumbered males, and clonal diversity was possibly underestimated. An increase in Spike-specific TCR breadth and depth was observed after two AZD1222 doses. Variant regions that are unmutated are reportedly the target of nearly half of spike-specific TCRs.

This specimen consisted of peripheral blood, obtained 28 days after the second AZD1222 dose. V is TRBV19 and J is TRBJ1-3, with D perhaps matching TRBD1 (5 bases). The sequence derives from an adult who received the AZD1222 COVID-19 vaccine. CDR3 in amino acids: CASKTTVYSGNTIYF. For the CDR3, the DNA is TGTGCCAGTAAAACGACAGTGTACTCTGGAAACACCATATATTTT.